Below, one T cell receptor (beta chain) is given with its context. Its specificity is not known. These data come from a study of post-analysis software for immune sequencing data. Broader study findings: The authors found that F measure strongly co-clustered same-batch samples. Roughly 5 TRBV segments, TRBV5-6, TRBV5-1 and TRBV20-1 among them, were found more frequent in patients than controls.

Included in the TCR beta cDNA libraries were unique molecular identifiers. Via MiXCR, TCRdb re-called the PCR reads, giving one row per CDR3 protein. The sample holds hundreds of thousands of distinct CDR3 sequences, less than 40% seen once. The trim removed 2 bases at V and 7 bases at J, leaving 10 bases unmatched. This CDR3 spans 16 amino acids. Germline CDR1 reads MNHNS; CDR2 reads SASEGT. The receptor's source is a girl aged 5-17 years with multiple sclerosis. The gene calls are TRBV6-1 and TRBJ2-1, with TRBD1 matching over 8 bases. Sequenced sample: blood. As DNA, the CDR3 is TGTGCCAGCAGTGAATGGGCGGACAGGGACAGGAATGAGCAGTTCTTC. It is translated as CASSEWADRDRNEQFF.